The 13 T cell receptor beta chains below come from one sample, sequenced in a study of cytomegalovirus exposure and HLA in healthy donors. Assay: immunoSEQ multiplex PCR; the TCRdb copy retains only in-frame clones and omits some. The sample lists roughly 60,000 clones; 75% to 95% were seen once. Sequences were obtained from PBMCs. The receptors were gathered from a woman in her twenties or thirties in good health and CMV-seronegative.

V gene TRBV7-2 combines with J gene TRBJ2-1; 8 bases align to TRBD1. J lost 4 bases, V lost 2 bases, and 7 bases had no gene match. Germline CDR1 and CDR2: SGHTA and FQGNSA. CDR3 length: 16 amino acids. CDR3 protein: CASSLRGQVFYNEQFF. The CDR3 DNA is TGTGCCAGCAGCTTACGGGGACAGGTCTTTTACAATGAGCAGTTCTTC.

V gene TRBV6-6 combines with J gene TRBJ1-5; tentative D call: TRBD1 (6 bases). The germline gives CDR1 MNHNY, CDR2 SVGAGI (reference sequence). Trimming removed 5 bases at V and 4 bases at J, with 9 bases between. The CDR3 is 13 residues long. CDR3 sequence: CASSTQGNQPQHF. Here the CDR3 DNA reads TGTGCCAGCAGTACACAGGGAAATCAGCCCCAGCATTTT.

The chain uses TRBV5-1 and TRBJ2-1; TRBD2 matches at 13 bases. CDR1 and CDR2 (germline): SGHRS, YFSETQ. J gave up 8 bases and V 4 bases, and 12 bases lay outside the gene matches. The CDR3 is made up of 17 amino acids. CDR3 loop: CASSQTTGTSGIYEQFF. DNA of the CDR3: TGCGCCAGCAGCCAGACGACCGGGACTAGCGGGATATATGAGCAGTTCTTC.

This chain uses TRBV7-6 with TRBJ2-1, with 7 bases aligning to TRBD2. Germline trimming cut 5 bases from V and 0 bases from J; bases unmatched to any gene: 10. This CDR3 has 17 amino acids. Germline CDR1 SGHVS, CDR2 FNYEAQ. CDR3: CASSPGSSGSSYNEQFF. The CDR3 region has the DNA TGTGCCAGCAGCCCCGGTTCTAGCGGAAGCTCCTACAATGAGCAGTTCTTC.

The chain combines TRBV5-4 with TRBJ2-2; TRBD1 matches at 7 bases. CDR1 SGHNT and CDR2 YYREEE come from the germline V gene (reference sequence). The CDR3 has 14 residues. The V and J ends lost 1 base and 6 bases, in that order; junction bases with no gene match: 3. The CDR3 protein is CASSLRQGAGELFF. The CDR3 coding sequence is TGTGCCAGCAGCTTGCGACAGGGCGCCGGGGAGCTGTTTTTT.

The chain couples TRBV7-8 to TRBJ1-1, with unresolved D. The germline CDR1 and CDR2 sequences are SGHVS and FQNEAQ. The CDR3 covers 16 residues. V dropped 0 bases and J dropped 1 base, with 12 bases sitting between them. The CDR3 sequence is CASSLAVPEQNTEAFF. Written as DNA, the CDR3 is TGTGCCAGCAGCTTAGCTGTCCCTGAGCAGAACACTGAAGCTTTCTTT. Full variable domain (rest looked up from reference TRBV7-8 and TRBJ1-1): GAGVSQSPRYKVAKRGQDVALRCDPISGHVSLFWYQQALGQGPEFLTYFQNEAQLDKSGLPSDRFFAERPEGSVSTLKIQRTQQEDSAVYLCASSLAVPEQNTEAFFGQGTRLTVV.

This clone was counted a few times. This chain joins TRBV11-2 and TRBJ2-4; 10 nucleotides align to TRBD2. CDR3 length: 16 residues. Germline V gene lookup returns CDR1 SGHAT and CDR2 FQNNGV. With V trimmed by 5 bases and J by 1 base, 5 bases remained unmatched. CDR3 DNA: TGTGCCAGCAGCGACGGGACTAGCGTTGCCAAAAACATTCAGTACTTC. Its protein is CASSDGTSVAKNIQYF.

The chain is built from TRBV4-1 and TRBJ2-1; tentative D call: TRBD1 (5 bases). This CDR3 contains 18 residues. Germline loops: CDR1 MGHRA, CDR2 YSYEKL. V was cut by 0 bases and J by 6 bases, with 21 bases left in between. The CDR3 DNA reads TGCGCCAGCAGCCAAGATGCCCCCCCCTGGGCCAGGGCCAATGAGCAGTTCTTC. It specifies CASSQDAPPWARANEQFF.

V is TRBV19 and J is TRBJ2-1, with TRBD2 matching 10 bases. CDR3 length: 16 residues. Germline V gene sequence: CDR1 LNHDA, CDR2 SQIVND (reference sequence). J gave up 9 bases and V 7 bases, and 15 bases lay outside the gene matches. The CDR3 region is CASTQLGRAGGSEQFF. CDR3 DNA: TGTGCCAGTACTCAATTAGGGAGAGCGGGAGGGTCTGAGCAGTTCTTC. The variable domain in full, completed from reference TRBV19 and TRBJ2-1, reads DGGITQSPKYLFRKEGQNVTLSCEQNLNHDAMYWYRQDPGQGLRLIYYSQIVNDFQKGDIAEGYSVSREKKESFPLTVTSAQKNPTAFYLCASTQLGRAGGSEQFFGPGTRLTVL.

This clone was recorded only once. This chain uses TRBV5-1 with TRBJ2-3; D uncertain. CDR3 length: 15 amino acids. Trimming took off 6 bases at V and 0 bases at J, with 14 bases between the two ends. Germline CDR1 SGHRS, CDR2 YFSETQ. The CDR3 here is CASTLSEASTDTQYF. CDR3 bases: TGCGCCAGCACTTTAAGCGAGGCGAGCACAGATACGCAGTATTTT.

The rearrangement joins TRBV4-1 to TRBJ2-3; TRBD1 matches 9 bases. V trimming: 0 bases; J trimming: 2 bases; junction bases outside the gene matches: 12. Germline CDR1 is MGHRA and CDR2 is YSYEKL. This CDR3 has 19 residues. CDR3 DNA: TGCGCCAGCAGCCAAGAAAGATTGGACAGGGGTCCTCTCACAGATACGCAGTATTTT. Amino acid sequence: CASSQERLDRGPLTDTQYF.

V and J are TRBV7-2 and TRBJ1-2; a weak D match, TRBD1 (5 bases). From germline, CDR1 is SGHTA and CDR2 FQGNSA. The CDR3 consists of 18 residues. With 5 bases removed from V and 5 bases from J, the gap between germline ends came to 27 bases. The CDR3, as DNA: TGTGCCAGCAGCCCCGGATGGGGGTCAGGGACTGGGATTTATGGCTACACCTTC. Residues: CASSPGWGSGTGIYGYTF.

The chain carries TRBV19 and TRBJ1-2; 7 nucleotides line up with TRBD1. Trimming cost V 6 bases and J 5 bases; bases outside gene matches: 6. In germline, CDR1 is LNHDA, CDR2 SQIVND (reference sequence). The length of the CDR3 is 13 residues. The CDR3 reads CASRRTGSYGYTF. The DNA of the CDR3 is TGTGCCAGTAGAAGGACAGGAAGTTATGGCTACACCTTC.